Listed here are 10 T cell receptor beta chains from one sample, sequenced in a study of blood T cell repertoires in COVID-19 (TCRdb year 2020). The library relied on the immunoSEQ multiplex PCR assay. Held by TCRdb, this immuneACCESS table contains in-frame sequences only and omits some clones. Under half of the omission traces to an unresolved V gene where checked; the cause of the rest is unknown. For this sample the table gives 120,000 to 150,000 clones, of which approximately 84% were detected only once. 3% to 4% of the sample is taken by the ten largest. The sample consisted of PBMCs or T cells enriched from blood (not recorded which). The source of these receptors is a woman aged 45 to 65 with acute COVID-19.

V gene TRBV25-1 combines with J gene TRBJ1-3; unclear D gene. The CDR3 consists of 12 residues. V dropped 8 bases and J dropped 2 bases, with 7 bases sitting between them. CDR1 and CDR2 from the germline V gene are MGHDK and SYGVNS. The CDR3 DNA is TGTGCCAGCGGCCCAACTGGAAACACCATATATTTT. Residues: CASGPTGNTIYF.

The gene calls are TRBV5-3 and TRBJ1-6; 10 bases fit TRBD1. TRBV5-3 is noted as an ORF with a role that remains uncertain. The CDR3 covers 15 residues. V shed 4 bases and J 8 bases; nucleotides not matched to a gene: 6. The CDR3 sequence: CARSVTTGGHSPLHF. The CDR3 DNA is TGTGCCAGAAGCGTGACGACAGGGGGCCATTCACCCCTCCACTTT.

J is TRBJ1-3 and V is TRBV28; 8 nucleotides match TRBD1. This CDR3 contains 15 residues. V lost 6 bases, J lost 3 bases, and 7 bases stayed unmatched. Germline CDR1 reads MDHEN; CDR2 reads SYDVKM. CDR3 region: CASSLQGGVGNTIYF. The CDR3, as DNA: TGTGCCAGCAGCCTACAGGGGGGCGTTGGAAACACCATATATTTT.

The chain has TRBV7-2 and TRBJ2-7; maybe TRBD2 (5 bases). There are 17 residues in the CDR3. Germline CDR1 and CDR2: SGHTA and FQGNSA. Trimming stripped 4 bases from V and 2 bases from J, with 21 bases between. CDR3 nucleotides: TGTGCCAGCAGCTCCCCCCTGCGGTCAGCGGTTACCTACGAGCAGTACTTC. Translating it yields CASSSPLRSAVTYEQYF.

The CDR3 DNA reads as TGTGCCAGCAGCGTAGGGGCGGGGGTCGATCAGCCCCAGCATTTT. It codes for CASSVGAGVDQPQHF. The chain recombines TRBV9 with TRBJ1-5, with D possibly being TRBD1 (5 bases). Trimming removed 0 bases from V and 5 bases from J, with 12 bases in between. The germline CDR1 and CDR2 sequences are SGDLS and YYNGEE. The CDR3 covers 15 residues.

This sequence joins TRBV3-1 (or the pseudogene TRBV3-2) and TRBJ2-7; TRBD1 matches at 7 bases. The V and J ends lost 4 bases and 5 bases, in that order; junction bases with no gene match: 5. CDR3 size: 13 residues. From germline, CDR1 is LGHDT and CDR2 YNNKEL (reference sequence). Here the CDR3 DNA reads TGTGCCAGCAGCCCACAGGGGATTAACGAGCAGTACTTC. Its translation: CASSPQGINEQYF.

The chain recombines TRBV29-1 with TRBJ1-2, with D hard to call. V lost 8 bases, J lost 8 bases, and 18 bases lay in between. Germline V gene lookup returns CDR1 SQVTM and CDR2 ANQGSEA. The CDR3 runs 12 residues. The CDR3 here is CSLGDTAGGYTF. The CDR3 DNA reads TGCAGCTTAGGAGACACGGCGGGGGGCTACACCTTC.

Only a few counts were recorded for this clone. The rearrangement joins TRBV12-3 or TRBV12-4 to TRBJ1-6; D not certain. The CDR3 is 13 residues long. V was cut by 6 bases and J by 9 bases, with 12 bases left in between. CDR3 nucleotides: TGTGCCAGCAGCCTCCGACTGCGTTCACCCCTCCACTTT. The encoded protein is CASSLRLRSPLHF.

CDR3 nucleotide sequence: TGTGCCATCCGCCCCGGGACAGGGGTCGAGACCCAGTACTTC. This translates into CAIRPGTGVETQYF. The chain is built from TRBV10-3 and TRBJ2-5; 10 positions agree with TRBD1. Germline V gives CDR1 ENHRY, CDR2 SYGVKD. Trimming took 8 bases from V and 5 from J; bases not matched to a gene: 8. This CDR3 has 14 residues.

The CDR3 bases are TGCGCCAGCAGCTTCAGTTCAGATACGCAGTATTTT. Translation gives CASSFSSDTQYF. The V call is TRBV5-1, the J call TRBJ2-3; D not resolved. Trimming removed 2 bases at V and 4 bases at J, with 5 bases between. Germline lookup yields CDR1 SGHRS and CDR2 YFSETQ. The CDR3 has 12 residues.